Listed below are T cell receptor beta chains from one sample, sequenced in a study of early T cells in non-severe SARS-CoV-2 infection. TCRdb reprocessed the 5' RACE reads with MiXCR, giving one entry per CDR3 protein. Here the sample spans over 100,000 distinct CDR3 sequences, 13% being singletons. The sequencing input was whole blood. Receptors were obtained from an adult who was a healthcare worker with PCR-confirmed SARS-CoV-2 infection or an uninfected control (not recorded which). CDR3s include the opening cysteine and the closing phenylalanine or tryptophan. D genes are given only for firm matches. Size is omitted from some rows. Given values are once, few, many or a class for expanded clones.

j_call clone_size v_call d_call cdr3_aa cdr3_nt
TRBJ2-1 many TRBV11-2 NA CASSAGGAEQFF TGTGCCAGCAGCGCAGGGGGGGCAGAGCAGTTCTTC
TRBJ1-1 NA TRBV10-3 NA CAIRDGLNTEAFF TGTGCCATCAGGGACGGACTGAACACTGAAGCTTTCTTT
TRBJ2-3 many TRBV27 NA CASSSDRDPRGDTQYF TGTGCCAGCAGTTCAGACCGGGACCCGCGGGGAGATACGCAGTATTTT
TRBJ2-7 many TRBV20-1 NA CSASQADLSYEQYF TGCAGTGCTAGTCAAGCGGACCTATCCTACGAGCAGTACTTC
TRBJ2-7 many TRBV25-1 NA CASSELIPDKGLEQYF TGTGCCAGCAGTGAATTGATCCCTGACAAGGGATTGGAGCAGTACTTC
TRBJ1-2 NA TRBV7-2 NA CASSSQILYGYTF TGTGCCAGCAGCTCCCAGATCCTCTATGGCTACACCTTC
TRBJ2-2 many TRBV7-8 TRBD2 CASSLVAGAAGELFF TGTGCCAGCAGCTTAGTGGCGGGAGCGGCCGGGGAGCTGTTTTTT
TRBJ1-4 NA TRBV7-9 NA CASSLGNRAEKLFF TGTGCCAGCAGCTTGGGTAACAGGGCTGAAAAACTGTTTTTT
TRBJ2-7 NA TRBV7-2 NA CASSFDHYEQYF TGTGCCAGCAGCTTCGACCATTACGAGCAGTACTTC
TRBJ2-5 many TRBV6-2/TRBV6-3 NA CASSSQETQYF TGTGCCAGCAGTTCCCAAGAGACCCAGTACTTC
TRBJ2-7 NA TRBV9 NA CASSVAGLPTLLGQYF TGTGCCAGCAGCGTAGCTGGGCTTCCAACCCTCCTAGGGCAGTACTTC
TRBJ2-1 NA TRBV6-6 TRBD2 CASSFHRSGSFGNEQFF TGTGCCAGCAGTTTTCACCGGAGCGGGAGCTTCGGCAATGAGCAGTTCTTC
TRBJ2-7 many TRBV20-1 NA CSAPTRSYEQYF TGCAGTGCTCCGACACGGTCCTACGAGCAGTACTTC
TRBJ1-1 many TRBV15 TRBD1 CATSRDGTGRNTEAFF TGTGCCACCAGCAGAGATGGGACAGGGAGAAACACTGAAGCTTTCTTT
TRBJ2-7 NA TRBV7-2 NA CASSQYPKGPPFWEQYF TGTGCCAGCAGCCAATACCCTAAGGGCCCGCCTTTTTGGGAGCAGTACTTC
TRBJ2-1 many TRBV3-1 TRBD2 CASSQDVSGRLYNEQFF TGTGCCAGCAGCCAAGACGTCAGCGGGAGGCTCTACAATGAGCAGTTCTTC
TRBJ2-1 NA TRBV7-2 NA CASSLATLAPKQFF TGTGCCAGCAGCTTAGCAACTCTAGCGCCCAAGCAGTTCTTC
TRBJ2-3 many TRBV20-1 TRBD2 CSAQPAGVSDTQYF TGCAGTGCCCAACCGGCGGGAGTATCAGATACGCAGTATTTT
TRBJ2-2 NA TRBV3-1 NA CARSQSTRTGELFF TGTGCCAGAAGCCAATCAACACGAACCGGGGAGCTGTTTTTT
TRBJ2-1 many TRBV20-1 NA CSAPGTPRGYNEQFF TGCAGTGCTCCCGGGACTCCAAGGGGCTACAATGAGCAGTTCTTC
TRBJ2-3 few TRBV20-1 NA CSARRGGTDTQYF TGCAGTGCTAGGAGAGGTGGCACAGATACGCAGTATTTT
TRBJ2-1 NA TRBV12-3/TRBV12-4 NA CASSPPGSSYNEQFF TGTGCCAGCAGTCCTCCTGGGAGCTCCTACAATGAGCAGTTCTTC
TRBJ1-1 many TRBV7-9 NA CASSQRTGTEAFF TGTGCCAGCAGCCAAAGGACGGGCACTGAAGCTTTCTTT
TRBJ2-7 few TRBV11-2 TRBD2 CASSSTGLAGFNEQYF TGTGCCAGCAGCTCCACGGGACTAGCGGGATTTAACGAGCAGTACTTC
TRBJ1-5 many TRBV6-1 NA CASTPQGFGSQHF TGTGCCAGCACTCCACAGGGCTTTGGGTCCCAGCATTTT
TRBJ2-7 NA TRBV11-2 TRBD2 CASSFFTSGPPYEQYF TGTGCCAGCAGCTTTTTCACTAGCGGACCTCCCTACGAGCAGTACTTC
TRBJ1-1 NA TRBV28 NA CASSSGSEAFF TGTGCCAGCAGTTCCGGGTCAGAAGCTTTCTTT
TRBJ1-1 many TRBV7-8 NA CASSMIRGTSTEAFF TGTGCCAGCAGCATGATCAGGGGCACAAGCACTGAAGCTTTCTTT
TRBJ2-1 few TRBV27 TRBD2 CASSSASGPAGEQFF TGTGCCAGCAGTTCAGCTAGCGGTCCTGCGGGAGAGCAGTTCTTC
TRBJ2-7 few TRBV20-1 NA CSAPDRSSYEQYF TGCAGTGCTCCCGACAGAAGCTCCTACGAGCAGTACTTC
TRBJ2-5 few TRBV29-1 TRBD2 CSVGGGWTQYF TGCAGCGTCGGGGGGGGCTGGACCCAGTACTTC
TRBJ2-3 many TRBV6-4 NA CASSDRGVTDTQYF TGTGCCAGCAGTGACAGGGGAGTCACAGATACGCAGTATTTT
TRBJ1-1 few TRBV6-4 NA CASKGRRGEAFF TGTGCCAGCAAGGGACGTCGGGGTGAAGCTTTCTTT
TRBJ1-4 NA TRBV12-3/TRBV12-4 TRBD1 CASSFHRGGEKLFF TGTGCCAGCAGTTTTCACAGGGGAGGTGAAAAACTGTTTTTT
TRBJ2-1 few TRBV6-5 TRBD2 CASSLASGSVNEQFF TGTGCCAGCAGTCTAGCTAGCGGGAGTGTCAATGAGCAGTTCTTC
TRBJ2-5 NA TRBV4-1 NA CASSQASGQETQYF TGCGCCAGCAGCCAAGCAAGCGGGCAAGAGACCCAGTACTTC
TRBJ2-1 NA TRBV28 NA CASKGHEQFF TGTGCCAGCAAGGGACATGAGCAGTTCTTC
TRBJ2-1 few TRBV19 NA CASSTPGRSSYNEQFF TGTGCCAGTAGTACCCCTGGTAGGAGCTCCTACAATGAGCAGTTCTTC
TRBJ2-1 NA TRBV6-6 NA CASSQRGAGPGPSEQFF TGTGCCAGCAGCCAACGAGGCGCGGGACCCGGGCCCAGTGAGCAGTTCTTC
TRBJ2-1 few TRBV4-3 TRBD2 CASSQNGRGVNEQFF TGCGCCAGCAGCCAAAACGGGAGGGGGGTTAATGAGCAGTTCTTC
TRBJ2-7 many TRBV6-5 TRBD2 CASSYQAGVNEQYF TGTGCCAGCAGTTACCAGGCGGGAGTGAACGAGCAGTACTTC